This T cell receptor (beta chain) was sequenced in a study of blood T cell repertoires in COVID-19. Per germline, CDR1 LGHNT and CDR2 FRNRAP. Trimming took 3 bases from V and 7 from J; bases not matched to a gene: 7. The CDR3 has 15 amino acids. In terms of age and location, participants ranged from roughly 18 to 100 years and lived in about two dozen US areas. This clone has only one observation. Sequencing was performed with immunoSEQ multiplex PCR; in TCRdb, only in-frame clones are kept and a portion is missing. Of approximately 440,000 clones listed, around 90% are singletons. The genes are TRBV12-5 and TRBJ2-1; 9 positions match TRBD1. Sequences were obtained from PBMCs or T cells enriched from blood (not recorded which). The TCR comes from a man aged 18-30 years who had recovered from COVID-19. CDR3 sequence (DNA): TGTGCTAGTGGTTTCGGGACAGGGTATGGAAATGAGCAGTTCTTC. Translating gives CASGFGTGYGNEQFF.